Sequencing of this T cell receptor (beta chain) was carried out in a study of shared clonotypes between healthy human individuals (dated by TCRdb to between 2020 and 2021). About the study as a whole: Three men and two women, aged 18 to 49 years, made up the cohort. For each donor, CD4 naive and CD4 memory were each run on three plates, CD8 naive on two plates, and CD8 memory on one plate. To estimate repertoire size and how much clonotypes are shared between individuals, the study performed deep sequencing of blood TCR repertoires from a few healthy adults. To increase sequencing depth and limit assay-specific biases, different laboratories used diverse techniques to prepare libraries and sequence TCR repertoires. Between about 0.85 and 9.5 billion PBMCs per donor were obtained by leukapheresis. Results and caveats for the whole study, not just this receptor: When several donors were compared, the shared fraction of clonotypes was 5% to 6.5% for naive CD4, over 3% for naive CD8, roughly 2.5% for memory CD4, and 0.4% for memory CD8. Pairwise subsampling indicated that sequencing depth was expected to affect the degree of clonotype sharing among donors. Compared with non-shared clonotypes, the clonotypes found in all four sorted-subset donors had higher generation probabilities. Rarefaction of sorted-subset datasets indicated incomplete sequencing despite the large sequencing depth. Because the study included a small number of donors, the genetic and exposure-history diversity represented was limited. Naive subsets generally had larger estimated clonotype richness than memory subsets. Sampling was restricted to blood, and TCR repertoires in tissue are likely to differ from TCR repertoires in blood.

Donors were healthy HIV-negative adults with no recently reported acute infections or vaccinations. Only Caucasian adults living in Nashville, Tennessee, USA were represented among the donors. CD4+ T cells were enriched through magnetic negative selection, after which naive cells were positively selected on CD45RA and the remaining negative fraction served as the memory subset. After blood collection by leukapheresis, PBMCs were isolated using Ficoll-Histopaque density gradient centrifugation and then cryopreserved in the vapor phase of liquid nitrogen. Analytical flow cytometry was used to check the purity and quantity of each magnetically sorted T cell population. Genomic DNA was isolated from every sorted fraction and measured by UV absorbance on a Nanodrop 2000c. Using the deep immunoSEQ assay, multiplex PCR amplified TCR CDR3 regions from genomic DNA. Genomic DNA extracted from each cell subset was distributed evenly over all wells of several immunoSEQ 96-well plates, and each plate served as one replicate. For sorted subsets, approximately 190 ng genomic DNA, equal to tens of thousands of T cell genomes, was loaded into each replicate PCR. Purified libraries were measured with a Qubit 3.0 fluorometer, size-checked on a Bioanalyzer 2100, and measured again with the KAPA Library Quantification kit. Each immunoSEQ 96-well plate was sequenced on its own single-read 150-cycle Illumina NextSeq 550 flow cell. On the authors' methods: Because the immunoSEQ output held only junctional sequences and lacked quality scores, the filtering could not match the filtering applied to full-length reads. Sequences were annotated with PyIR, a Python wrapper for IgBLAST v1.9, and V/J genes and CDR3 were assigned using IMGT germline references. Any read was removed if the V/J assignment was weak (E-value above 1e-6), the CDR3 was missing, or the read contained stop codons, out-of-frame junctions, or ambiguous translated residues. A V3J clonotype was defined by an identical inferred V gene, J gene, and CDR3 amino acid sequence. Percentage overlap between repertoires was computed as shared unique clonotypes divided by the size of the smaller repertoire. Richness of each repertoire was evaluated using RTK rarefaction, the Chao1 estimator, and Recon v2.1 estimates of unobserved clonotypes. Generation probabilities were computed with OLGA for all TCRbeta clonotypes obtained by the gDNA method from several donors. Here the immuneACCESS table is served through TCRdb, limited to in-frame sequences with V and J called. Missing clones are a known gap in these copies; in checked studies unresolved V genes cover under half, and the rest lacks a known reason. That table furnishes V, J and clone size, whereas the DNA furnished D and trimming. In all, the sample holds roughly 2,500,000 clones, and over 85% of those were seen once. Jointly, the top ten make up more than 0.35% of the sample.

V has 1 base trimmed and J has 10 bases trimmed; junction bases matching no gene number 9. Reading the germline V gene gives CDR1 SGDLS and CDR2 YYNGEE. Reading from cysteine to phenylalanine, the CDR3 counts 14 amino acids. The DNA shown is the 42-base CDR3, in frame from base 1. Concerning this clone itself: What antigen it recognizes has not been identified. Per-base quality was not reported, and no clone a single base away is much larger than it.

Source material: naive CD4+ T cells from PBMCs. This specimen's cell subset or site label, interpreted: CD45RA+ positively selected. This receptor was obtained from a man younger than 35 in good health. Some clones in this sample may be carry-over from other donors' samples. The sequence links TRBV9 to TRBJ2-3; TRBD2 agrees with 7 junctional bases. The base sequence is TGTGCCAGCAGCGTACGCACTAGCGCAGTTGCGCAGTATTTT. Protein translation: CASSVRTSAVAQYF.